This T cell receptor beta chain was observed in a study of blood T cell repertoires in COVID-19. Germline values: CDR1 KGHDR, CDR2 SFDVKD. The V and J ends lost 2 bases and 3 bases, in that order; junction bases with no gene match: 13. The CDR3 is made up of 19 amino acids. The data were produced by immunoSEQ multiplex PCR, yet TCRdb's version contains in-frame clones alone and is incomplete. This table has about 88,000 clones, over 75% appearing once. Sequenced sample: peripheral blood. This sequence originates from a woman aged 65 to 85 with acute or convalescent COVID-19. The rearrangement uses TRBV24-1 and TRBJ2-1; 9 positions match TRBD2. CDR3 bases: TGTGCCACCAGTGATTCCGAGTCGGTAGCGGGAGTACACTACAATGAGCAGTTCTTC. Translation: CATSDSESVAGVHYNEQFF.